Following are 26 T cell receptor beta chains from one sample sequenced in a study of blood T cell repertoires in COVID-19. Assay used: immunoSEQ multiplex PCR; TCRdb lists only in-frame clones, some missing. The sample gives roughly 180,000 clones, roughly 80% of which show up once; about 6% is in the top ten. The sequenced material came from PBMCs or T cells enriched from blood (not recorded which). The source of these receptors is a woman between 40 and 50 years old with acute COVID-19.

The gene calls are TRBV6-5 and TRBJ1-1; 7 nucleotides line up with TRBD1. The CDR3 is made up of 15 amino acids. V lost 1 base, J lost 6 bases, and 8 bases stayed unmatched. From germline, CDR1 is MNHEY and CDR2 SVGAGI. The CDR3 coding sequence is TGTGCCAGCAGTTACTTAGACAGGGTGGGCTCTGAAGCTTTCTTT. Encoded protein: CASSYLDRVGSEAFF.

The V gene is TRBV14, the J gene TRBJ1-2; a weak D match, TRBD1 (6 bases). The CDR3 is 12 amino acids. Trimming shortened V by 2 bases and J by 13 bases, and 14 bases separated the two germline ends. Germline CDR1 is SGHDN and CDR2 is FVKESK. CDR3 nucleotide sequence: TGTGCCAGCAGCCAATATATACAGGGCCCCACCTTC. This translates into CASSQYIQGPTF.

The V call is TRBV5-1, the J call TRBJ1-5; possible D gene TRBD1, 6 bases. Germline V gene data show CDR1 as SGHRS and CDR2 as YFSETQ. This CDR3 spans 15 amino acids. Trimming took 4 bases from V and 2 from J, leaving 13 bases between them. CDR3 DNA: TGCGCCAGCAGCATCGACGGGACACGCAATCAGCCCCAGCATTTT. This translates into CASSIDGTRNQPQHF.

The J gene is TRBJ2-3, the V gene TRBV5-1, with D tentatively TRBD1 (6 bases). V was clipped by 2 bases and J by 2 bases, with 12 bases between them. The CDR3 covers 15 residues. The germline CDR1 and CDR2 sequences are SGHRS and YFSETQ. The CDR3 loop reads CASSLPTGTTDTQYF. DNA for the CDR3: TGCGCCAGCAGCTTACCGACAGGAACCACAGATACGCAGTATTTT.

The chain uses TRBV3-1 (or the pseudogene TRBV3-2) and TRBJ2-1, with TRBD2 matching over 7 bases. Per the germline V gene, CDR1 is LGHDT and CDR2 is YNNKEL (reference sequence). The junction had 9 bases not matched to a gene; V was cut back by 2 bases and J by 8 bases. The CDR3 has 15 residues. The CDR3 nucleotides are TGTGCCAGCAGCCAAATGGCGGGAGTCGTCCATGAGCAGTTCTTC. It is translated as CASSQMAGVVHEQFF.

The chain employs TRBV7-8 and TRBJ1-5; no definite D call. In germline, CDR1 is SGHVS, CDR2 FQNEAQ. The V and J ends lost 3 bases and 0 bases respectively, with 15 bases between them. CDR3 length: 17 residues. CDR3 DNA sequence: TGTGCCAGCAGCTTCGACATTGGATATTATAGCAATCAGCCCCAGCATTTT. It specifies CASSFDIGYYSNQPQHF.

The chain employs TRBV7-2 and TRBJ2-3; a weak D match, TRBD1 (6 bases). This CDR3 has 14 residues. V lost 2 bases to trimming and J lost 3 bases, with 9 bases between them. Germline CDR1 SGHTA, CDR2 FQGNSA. The CDR3 coding sequence is TGTGCCAGCAGCTTACTGCAGGGGACAGATACGCAGTATTTT. Translation gives CASSLLQGTDTQYF.

This chain joins TRBV5-6 and TRBJ2-5; D is unclear. Germline assignment: CDR1 SGHDT and CDR2 YYEEEE. The CDR3 extends over 12 amino acids. V shed 4 bases and J shed 5 bases, with 9 bases lying between them. For the CDR3, the DNA is TGTGCCAGCAGCCTACCACAGGAGACCCAGTACTTC. This translates into CASSLPQETQYF.

In its sample, this clone was seen a few times. The rearrangement links TRBV6-5 to TRBJ1-2; tentative D call: TRBD1 (5 bases). CDR3 length equals 12 residues. V was trimmed by 10 bases and J by 3 bases, leaving 12 bases between them. The germline gives CDR1 MNHEY, CDR2 SVGAGI. CDR3 coding DNA: TGTGCCACCCAGGAGGGGCACTATGGCTACACCTTC. It encodes CATQEGHYGYTF.

This sequence joins TRBV9 and TRBJ1-2; D is unresolved. Germline CDR1 is SGDLS and CDR2 is YYNGEE. Trimming shortened V by 0 bases and J by 2 bases, and 14 bases separated the two germline ends. This CDR3 has 16 residues. The CDR3 protein is CASSVAADTRNYGYTF. The CDR3 DNA follows: TGTGCCAGCAGCGTAGCCGCTGATACTAGGAACTATGGCTACACCTTC.

The chain joins TRBV3-1 (or the pseudogene TRBV3-2) to TRBJ2-2, with D hard to call. Deletions cut 0 bases from V and 7 bases from J, with 9 bases between. The length of the CDR3 is 14 residues. Germline V lookup: CDR1 LGHDT, CDR2 YNNKEL (reference sequence). CDR3 sequence: CASSQDHSFGELFF. In DNA, the CDR3 is TGTGCCAGCAGCCAAGATCATAGCTTCGGGGAGCTGTTTTTT.

This clone occurred many times. The rearrangement joins TRBV29-1 to TRBJ2-3; possible D gene TRBD2, 6 bases. Trimming pared 7 bases from V and 6 bases from J, leaving 26 bases between. The CDR3 sequence is 16 residues long. Germline-derived CDR1 and CDR2 are SQVTM and ANQGSEA. The chain's CDR3 is CSGAPGAGTVADTQYF. In DNA, the CDR3 is TGCAGCGGTGCCCCCGGGGCGGGAACCGTAGCGGATACGCAGTATTTT.

The J gene is TRBJ2-2, the V gene TRBV9; 9 nucleotides line up with TRBD2. The germline V gene has CDR1 SGDLS and CDR2 YYNGEE. The CDR3 contains 19 residues. V dropped 1 base and J dropped 0; count of bases not matched to a gene: 10. The CDR3: CASSVSLAGTYANTGELFF. CDR3 sequence (DNA): TGTGCCAGCAGCGTATCGCTAGCGGGAACCTACGCGAACACCGGGGAGCTGTTTTTT.

This clone has a single count. The chain uses TRBV6-2 or TRBV6-3 and TRBJ2-7; D might be TRBD2 (6 bases). The CDR3 is 14 residues long. V dropped 1 base and J dropped 4 bases, with 11 bases sitting between them. Germline V gene data show CDR1 as MNHEY and CDR2 as SVGEGT. The CDR3 region is CASSYLEGGYEQYV. The CDR3 DNA is TGTGCCAGCAGTTACTTGGAGGGAGGTTACGAGCAGTACGTC.

V is TRBV29-1 and J is TRBJ1-2, with 10 nucleotides matching TRBD1. CDR1 is SQVTM and CDR2 is ANQGSEA in the germline V gene. The CDR3 has 14 amino acids. V lost 6 bases, J lost 4 bases, and 8 bases stayed unmatched. Written as DNA, the CDR3 is TGCAGCGTCGCCGGGACAGGGGATGGCTATGGCTACACCTTC. Translation gives CSVAGTGDGYGYTF.

This sequence joins TRBV10-3 and TRBJ1-3; D is unclear. The length of the CDR3 is 13 residues. Germline assignment: CDR1 ENHRY and CDR2 SYGVKD. Between the trimmed V and J ends, which lost 4 bases and 3 bases, there was a span of 7 bases. The CDR3 nucleotides are TGTGCCATCAGTGGGACTGATGGAAACACCATATATTTT. Translated, it gives CAISGTDGNTIYF.

The chain is built from TRBV7-9 and TRBJ1-2; 7 bases line up with TRBD1. The CDR3 totals 14 residues. Trimming cost V 2 bases and J 7 bases; bases outside gene matches: 7. Germline V gene data show CDR1 as SEHNR and CDR2 as FQNEAQ (reference sequence). The chain's CDR3 is CASSLPRGPSGYTF. CDR3 coding DNA: TGTGCCAGCAGCTTACCTAGGGGGCCATCTGGCTACACCTTC.

This sequence joins TRBV7-9 and TRBJ1-1; 8 bases match TRBD1. In germline, CDR1 is SEHNR, CDR2 FQNEAQ (reference sequence). The CDR3 totals 15 residues. V lost 6 bases and J lost 2; bases outside the gene matches: 8. Here the CDR3 DNA reads TGTGCCAGCAGAGTCATGGACAGGGTCAACACTGAAGCTTTCTTT. Encoded protein: CASRVMDRVNTEAFF.

V is TRBV4-1 and J is TRBJ2-7; D perhaps matches TRBD2 (6 bases). CDR1 and CDR2 (germline): MGHRA, YSYEKL. Trimming stripped 1 base from V and 2 bases from J, with 12 bases between. The CDR3 consists of 15 residues. The CDR3: CASSQAPGATYEQYF. The CDR3 bases are TGCGCCAGCAGCCAAGCGCCGGGAGCAACCTACGAGCAGTACTTC.

The chain couples TRBV4-1 to TRBJ2-5; 7 nucleotides align to TRBD1. Germline CDR1 is MGHRA and CDR2 is YSYEKL. The CDR3 is made up of 16 amino acids. V shed 4 bases, J shed 4 bases, and the junction held 12 bases outside the gene matches. The CDR3 loop is CASSRNEGAGPETQYF. CDR3 in DNA: TGCGCCAGCAGCCGTAACGAGGGGGCAGGACCAGAGACCCAGTACTTC.

V gene TRBV24-1 combines with J gene TRBJ2-2; D might be TRBD1 (6 bases). The V gene's germline CDR1 is KGHDR and CDR2 SFDVKD. The CDR3 sequence is 14 residues long. With 6 bases removed from V and 4 bases from J, the gap between germline ends came to 11 bases. The DNA for the CDR3 is TGTGCCACCAGTAATTCAGGGGCCACCGGGGAGCTGTTTTTT. Translation gives CATSNSGATGELFF.

V usage is TRBV12-5 and J usage is TRBJ1-4, with 7 positions matching TRBD1. V gave up 6 bases and J gave up 12 bases; unmatched junction bases: 4. This CDR3 comprises 11 residues. CDR1 and CDR2 from the germline V gene are LGHNT and FRNRAP. The CDR3 protein is CASGPGTELFF. The DNA for the CDR3 is TGTGCTAGTGGGCCAGGGACAGAACTGTTTTTT.

This clone was seen a handful of times. The rearrangement joins TRBV5-1 to TRBJ1-1; the match to TRBD1 covers 8 bases. CDR1 is SGHRS and CDR2 is YFSETQ in the germline V gene. This CDR3 contains 18 residues. The V segment lost 1 base and the J segment 0 bases; nucleotides outside the gene matches: 11. This chain's CDR3 is CASSLSGQGSLMNTEAFF. CDR3 DNA: TGCGCCAGCAGCTTGAGCGGACAGGGCTCGCTCATGAACACTGAAGCTTTCTTT.

Here the CDR3 reads CASSLSSGITDTQYF. CDR3 sequence (DNA): TGCGCCAGCAGCTTGTCTAGCGGGATCACAGATACGCAGTATTTT. The V call is TRBV5-1, the J call TRBJ2-3; TRBD2 agrees at 9 bases. Looked up from germline, CDR1 is SGHRS and CDR2 is YFSETQ. The CDR3 is 15 amino acids. V shed 1 base and J 2 bases; nucleotides not matched to a gene: 2.

This clone was observed a handful of times. V gene TRBV4-2 combines with J gene TRBJ2-7; TRBD1 matches 11 bases. The CDR3 has 16 amino acids. Germline CDR1 and CDR2: LGHNA and YNFKEQ. V shed 0 bases, J shed 2 bases, and the junction held 3 bases outside the gene matches. The DNA for the CDR3 is TGTGCCAGCAGCCAAGAGGAGGGACAGGGGGCCTACGAGCAGTACTTC. Residues: CASSQEEGQGAYEQYF.

This clone has a handful of counts. V is TRBV6-6 and J is TRBJ1-2, with D maybe TRBD1 (5 bases). In germline, CDR1 is MNHNY, CDR2 SVGAGI (reference sequence). This CDR3 has 19 residues. The germline V and J ends were trimmed by 5 bases and 0 bases, with 25 bases remaining between them. CDR3 protein: CASSPRYWVSEGANYGYTF. Written as DNA, the CDR3 is TGTGCCAGCAGTCCCCGGTATTGGGTCTCCGAAGGGGCTAACTATGGCTACACCTTC.